The 19 T cell receptor beta chains presented below share a single source sample, sequenced in a study of T cell responses to AZD1222 COVID-19 vaccine. Sequenced by immunoSEQ multiplex PCR; TCRdb stores in-frame clones only, minus some. The sample has 150,000 or so clones, roughly 90% seen once. The material sequenced was peripheral blood, taken 28 days after the second AZD1222 dose. Receptor source: an adult who received the AZD1222 COVID-19 vaccine.

The genes are TRBV6-6 and TRBJ1-2; D possibly corresponds to TRBD1 (5 bases). This CDR3 is built from 14 residues. Germline CDR1 and CDR2: MNHNY and SVGAGI (reference sequence). Trimming cost V 6 bases and J 8 bases, with 19 bases left between them. Here the CDR3 DNA reads TGTGCCAGCAGCCCCTTTAGGGACTCGGGAGGCTACACCTTC. Residues: CASSPFRDSGGYTF.

The rearrangement links TRBV28 to TRBJ1-1; D perhaps matches TRBD1 (6 bases). With 7 bases removed from V and 0 bases from J, the gap between germline ends came to 18 bases. The germline V gene has CDR1 MDHEN and CDR2 SYDVKM. This CDR3 region has 16 residues. The CDR3 protein is CASNRGRRTMNTEAFF. The CDR3 DNA reads TGTGCCAGCAATCGGGGGCGCCGCACTATGAACACTGAAGCTTTCTTT. Using reference TRBV28 and TRBJ1-1 for the parts outside the CDR3, the full variable domain is DVKVTQSSRYLVKRTGEKVFLECVQDMDHENMFWYRQDPGLGLRLIYFSYDVKMKEKGDIPEGYSVSREKKERFSLILESASTNQTSMYLCASNRGRRTMNTEAFFGQGTRLTVV.

The rearrangement joins TRBV13 to TRBJ1-2; a weak D match, TRBD1 (6 bases). CDR3 length equals 16 residues. V dropped 4 bases and J dropped 2 bases, with 17 bases sitting between them. CDR1 is PRHDT and CDR2 is FYEKMQ in the germline V gene (reference sequence). This CDR3 is CASSSASSRGNYGYTF. CDR3 DNA sequence: TGTGCCAGCAGCTCCGCGAGTAGCAGGGGCAACTATGGCTACACCTTC.

The chain carries TRBV18 and TRBJ2-5; D is ambiguous. V dropped 0 bases and J dropped 5 bases, with 13 bases sitting between them. Germline lookup yields CDR1 KGHSH and CDR2 LQKENI. The CDR3 spans 15 residues. The CDR3 sequence: CASSPPAPTRETQYF. The CDR3 DNA reads TGTGCCAGCTCACCACCGGCCCCGACCAGGGAGACCCAGTACTTC.

The V call is TRBV5-1, the J call TRBJ1-2; D ambiguous. This CDR3 is 15 amino acids long. Germline V gives CDR1 SGHRS, CDR2 YFSETQ. Trimming left V 0 bases short and J 2 bases short, with 11 bases between. The CDR3 region has the DNA TGCGCCAGCAGCTTGGACGGCAGCATCAACTATGGCTACACCTTC. Residues: CASSLDGSINYGYTF. Variable domain in full (rest from reference TRBV5-1 and TRBJ1-2): KAGVTQTPRYLIKTRGQQVTLSCSPISGHRSVSWYQQTPGQGLQFLFEYFSETQRNKGNFPGRFSGRQFSNSRSEMNVSTLELGDSALYLCASSLDGSINYGYTFGSGTRLTVV.

Only one count was recorded for this clone. The genes are TRBV2 and TRBJ2-3; unclear D gene. Germline V lookup: CDR1 SNHLY, CDR2 FYNNEI. V was trimmed by 1 base and J by 1 base, leaving 9 bases between them. This CDR3 comprises 15 residues. This chain's CDR3 is CASSEGGDRTDTQYF. CDR3 DNA sequence: TGTGCCAGCAGTGAAGGGGGTGACCGCACAGATACGCAGTATTTT.

V gene TRBV15 combines with J gene TRBJ1-6; D call uncertain. Trimming cost V 5 bases and J 0 bases, with 8 bases left between them. Germline V gene data show CDR1 as LNHNV and CDR2 as YYDKDF (reference sequence). This CDR3 region has 15 residues. CDR3 DNA sequence: TGTGCCACCAGCCGCACGGACTCCTATAATTCACCCCTCCACTTT. Encoded protein: CATSRTDSYNSPLHF.

The chain uses TRBV7-9 and TRBJ2-3; TRBD1 matches at 7 bases. The J segment lost 4 bases and the V segment lost 1 base, leaving 5 bases of the junction unmatched. Germline V CDR1 and CDR2: SEHNR, FQNEAQ (reference sequence). The CDR3 extends over 15 amino acids. CDR3 region: CASSLGQGWADTQYF. CDR3 sequence (DNA): TGTGCCAGCAGCTTAGGACAGGGCTGGGCAGATACGCAGTATTTT.

The V gene is TRBV7-2, the J gene TRBJ1-2; D uncertain. CDR1 SGHTA and CDR2 FQGNSA come from the germline V gene. V dropped 6 bases and J dropped 4 bases, with 15 bases sitting between them. The CDR3 runs 14 residues. CDR3 loop: CASRKGPGPYGYTF. CDR3 sequence (DNA): TGTGCCAGCAGAAAAGGCCCGGGCCCCTATGGCTACACCTTC.

This chain connects TRBV4-1 to TRBJ2-2, with 10 bases lining up with TRBD2. In germline, CDR1 is MGHRA, CDR2 YSYEKL. The CDR3 is 18 amino acids. V was clipped by 0 bases and J by 4 bases; unmatched bases: 8. The CDR3 loop reads CASSQDSFSGRPTGELFF. The CDR3 DNA reads as TGCGCCAGCAGCCAAGATTCATTTAGCGGGAGGCCCACCGGGGAGCTGTTTTTT.

The chain employs TRBV7-6 and TRBJ1-5; D perhaps matches TRBD1 (5 bases). V was cut by 2 bases and J by 5 bases, with 10 bases left in between. The CDR3 has 14 residues. Looked up from germline, CDR1 is SGHVS and CDR2 is FNYEAQ. CDR3 sequence reads: CASSLQGIDQPQHF. The CDR3 DNA reads TGTGCCAGCAGCTTACAGGGAATTGATCAGCCCCAGCATTTT.

In this sample, this clone turned up once. This sequence joins TRBV10-1 and TRBJ2-7; unclear D gene. The CDR3 spans 11 residues. Trimming removed 9 bases from V and 0 bases from J, with 6 bases in between. CDR1 and CDR2 from the germline V gene are WNHNN and SYGVQD (reference sequence). DNA for the CDR3: TGCGCCAGTCCTCGCTCCTACGAGCAGTACTTC. Protein sequence: CASPRSYEQYF.

The chain uses TRBV27 and TRBJ2-7, with D hard to call. Germline assignment: CDR1 MNHEY and CDR2 SMNVEV (reference sequence). Trimming stripped 2 bases from V and 2 bases from J, with 13 bases between. The CDR3 totals 15 residues. CDR3 in amino acids: CASSLIHAPPYEQYF. The CDR3 DNA follows: TGTGCCAGCAGTTTAATACATGCACCTCCCTACGAGCAGTACTTC.

V usage is TRBV7-9 and J usage is TRBJ2-2, with TRBD1 matching over 7 bases. The CDR3 runs 14 residues. The V gene's germline CDR1 is SEHNR and CDR2 FQNEAQ (reference sequence). V gave up 9 bases and J gave up 0 bases; unmatched junction bases: 4. CDR3 residues: CASPTGANTGELFF. In DNA form, the CDR3 reads TGTGCCAGTCCAACAGGGGCGAACACCGGGGAGCTGTTTTTT.

V usage is TRBV7-3 and J usage is TRBJ2-1; possible D gene TRBD2, 5 bases. Germline assignment: CDR1 SGHTA and CDR2 FQGTGA. V was trimmed by 1 base and J by 0 bases, leaving 10 bases between them. The CDR3 consists of 16 residues. The CDR3 spells CASSLRWGDSYNEQFF. The CDR3 coding sequence is TGTGCCAGCAGCTTAAGATGGGGAGACTCCTACAATGAGCAGTTCTTC.

The genes are TRBV4-2 and TRBJ1-2; 7 bases match TRBD1. V trimming: 2 bases; J trimming: 3 bases; junction bases outside the gene matches: 6. The germline V gene has CDR1 LGHNA and CDR2 YNFKEQ. CDR3 length: 15 residues. The CDR3 region has the DNA TGTGCCAGCAGCCAATCGACCGGGACAGACTATGGCTACACCTTC. This gives the protein CASSQSTGTDYGYTF.

The J gene is TRBJ1-2, the V gene TRBV11-2; 8 bases match TRBD1. Germline V CDR1 and CDR2: SGHAT, FQNNGV. Trimming cost V 4 bases and J 7 bases; bases outside gene matches: 8. The CDR3 covers 14 residues. This chain's CDR3 is CASSSPRTGTGYTF. CDR3 sequence (DNA): TGTGCCAGCAGCTCCCCACGGACAGGGACTGGCTACACCTTC.

The chain is built from TRBV28 and TRBJ2-7; D is unresolved. The CDR3 has 14 amino acids. Germline CDR1 is MDHEN and CDR2 is SYDVKM. The ends were cut back, 7 bases at V and 2 bases at J, with 15 bases in the middle. CDR3 DNA sequence: TGTGCCAGCACCCCGCGAGTCCTGGCCTACGAGCAGTACTTC. Translation: CASTPRVLAYEQYF.

The V and J genes are TRBV2 and TRBJ2-1; 12 bases are shared with TRBD2. The V gene's germline CDR1 is SNHLY and CDR2 FYNNEI. With 10 bases clipped from V and 9 bases from J, the junction kept 7 bases outside the gene matches. The CDR3 is made up of 13 amino acids. Written as DNA, the CDR3 is TGTGCCACCTCGACTAGCGGGAGAAGTGAGCAGTTCTTC. Amino acids: CATSTSGRSEQFF.